These 28 T cell receptor beta chains were all obtained from the same sample, sequenced in a study of blood T cell repertoires in COVID-19. The protocol was immunoSEQ multiplex PCR, while the TCRdb copy is restricted to in-frame clones and leaves out a portion. The repertoire includes around 320,000 clones, roughly 87% of them detected once, and approximately 2% sits in the top ten. What was sequenced was peripheral blood. The receptors shown here come from a man aged 18 to 29 with active or convalescent COVID-19.

The rearrangement joins TRBV11-2 to TRBJ2-7, with 11 bases aligning to TRBD1. CDR1 is SGHAT, CDR2 FQNNGV, per germline. V dropped 4 bases and J dropped 6; count of bases not matched to a gene: 8. The CDR3 loop spans 15 amino acids. For the CDR3, the DNA is TGTGCCAGCAGCTACCCCGGGACAGGGGGGTTCGAGCAGTACTTC. Protein product: CASSYPGTGGFEQYF.

The J gene is TRBJ2-3, the V gene TRBV3-1 (or the pseudogene TRBV3-2), with TRBD1 matching over 9 bases. Germline loops: CDR1 LGHDT, CDR2 YNNKEL (reference sequence). V lost 0 bases, J lost 1 base, and 5 bases stayed unmatched. The CDR3 runs 17 residues. CDR3 bases: TGTGCCAGCAGCCAAGATGGGACAGGGTCGGGCACAGATACGCAGTATTTT. This translates into CASSQDGTGSGTDTQYF.

This clone was seen a handful of times. The rearrangement links TRBV18 to TRBJ2-1; D is possibly TRBD1 (6 bases). The V gene's germline CDR1 is KGHSH and CDR2 LQKENI. CDR3 length: 17 residues. Trimming stripped 0 bases from V and 4 bases from J, with 16 bases between. This CDR3 is CASSPPRTVGEYNEQFF. Here the CDR3 DNA reads TGTGCCAGCTCACCACCAAGGACAGTGGGGGAGTACAATGAGCAGTTCTTC.

The chain employs TRBV19 and TRBJ1-5; possibly TRBD1 for D (5 bases). V was clipped by 3 bases and J by 6 bases, with 12 bases between them. Germline V gene data show CDR1 as LNHDA and CDR2 as SQIVND (reference sequence). This CDR3 is built from 14 residues. The CDR3 bases are TGTGCCAGTAGTATCGGTCGCGGGGCTCAGCCCCAGCATTTT. Translated, it gives CASSIGRGAQPQHF. The full variable domain, completed using reference TRBV19 and TRBJ1-5, is DGGITQSPKYLFRKEGQNVTLSCEQNLNHDAMYWYRQDPGQGLRLIYYSQIVNDFQKGDIAEGYSVSREKKESFPLTVTSAQKNPTAFYLCASSIGRGAQPQHFGDGTRLSIL.

As concerns this clone: Different DNA sequences within this sample yield the same CDR3. V and J are TRBV7-8 and TRBJ1-1; D might be TRBD1 (6 bases). The CDR3 consists of 14 residues. Trimming left V 3 bases short and J 5 bases short, with 13 bases between. The germline gives CDR1 SGHVS, CDR2 FQNEAQ. This chain's CDR3 is CASSLGGLGTEAFF. The CDR3 DNA sequence: TGTGCCAGCAGCTTGGGGGGGCTAGGTACTGAAGCTTTCTTT. Full variable domain (outside the CDR3, taken from reference TRBV7-8 and TRBJ1-1): GAGVSQSPRYKVAKRGQDVALRCDPISGHVSLFWYQQALGQGPEFLTYFQNEAQLDKSGLPSDRFFAERPEGSVSTLKIQRTQQEDSAVYLCASSLGGLGTEAFFGQGTRLTVV.

This sequence joins TRBV9 and TRBJ2-7; D gene uncertain. Germline CDR1 and CDR2: SGDLS and YYNGEE. The CDR3 consists of 13 residues. The V end was cut by 3 bases, the J end by 1 base, with 8 bases between. For the CDR3, the DNA is TGTGCCAGCAGCGCCCGCGCTTCCTACGAGCAGTACTTC. As protein: CASSARASYEQYF.

This sequence joins TRBV11-3 and TRBJ2-3; D is uncertain. Trimming left V 1 base short and J 2 bases short, with 7 bases between. The CDR3 contains 14 residues. In germline, CDR1 is SGHNT, CDR2 YENEEA. The CDR3 nucleotides read TGTGCCAGCAGCTTAGGTCAGAACACAGATACGCAGTATTTT. Translated: CASSLGQNTDTQYF.

CDR3 sequence reads: CAIGQGDYTF. The CDR3 DNA sequence: TGTGCCATCGGCCAAGGGGACTACACCTTC. The V gene is TRBV10-3, the J gene TRBJ1-2; D might be TRBD1 (5 bases). Germline-derived CDR1 and CDR2 are ENHRY and SYGVKD. Trimming stripped 8 bases from V and 10 bases from J, with 11 bases between. This CDR3 has 10 amino acids.

V is TRBV5-6 and J is TRBJ2-7; D perhaps matches TRBD2 (5 bases). CDR1 is SGHDT and CDR2 is YYEEEE in the germline V gene. The CDR3 extends over 13 amino acids. V was clipped by 6 bases and J by 3 bases, with 13 bases between them. This CDR3 is CASTFGEYYEQYF. The CDR3 DNA sequence: TGTGCCAGCACCTTCGGGGAATACTACGAGCAGTACTTC.

This chain joins TRBV5-1 and TRBJ1-3, with a possible D match to TRBD1 (5 bases). Trimming cost V 0 bases and J 3 bases, with 7 bases left between them. The CDR3 has 14 amino acids. Germline V lookup: CDR1 SGHRS, CDR2 YFSETQ. The CDR3 loop reads CASSLDGGGNTIYF. The DNA for the CDR3 is TGCGCCAGCAGCTTGGACGGGGGTGGAAACACCATATATTTT.

The V gene is TRBV19, the J gene TRBJ2-1; TRBD2 is a possible D gene (5 bases). The CDR3 runs 15 residues. Trimming shortened V by 2 bases and J by 9 bases, and 17 bases separated the two germline ends. Germline V gives CDR1 LNHDA, CDR2 SQIVND (reference sequence). This CDR3 is CASSITPPLGAEQFF. The CDR3 nucleotides read TGTGCCAGTAGTATAACCCCCCCACTAGGAGCTGAGCAGTTCTTC.

The chain carries TRBV6-2 or TRBV6-3 and TRBJ2-1, with D perhaps matching TRBD1 (6 bases). The CDR3 has 11 amino acids. Per germline, CDR1 MNHEY and CDR2 SVGEGT. V lost 2 bases and J 10 bases, leaving 6 bases between the germline ends. CDR3 DNA sequence: TGTGCCAGCAGTTACGGGACAGAGCAGTTCTTC. It is translated as CASSYGTEQFF.

This clone was seen more than once but under ten times. The chain uses TRBV11-2 and TRBJ2-7; D is unclear. This CDR3 comprises 19 residues. V was shortened by 5 bases and J by 5 bases, with 31 bases between the two germline ends. The germline gives CDR1 SGHAT, CDR2 FQNNGV. CDR3 amino acids: CASSPWVPQTLLEGHEQYF. CDR3 sequence (DNA): TGTGCCAGCAGCCCGTGGGTCCCGCAGACCCTGCTAGAAGGCCACGAGCAGTACTTC.

This clone has only a few counts. The CDR3 DNA sequence: TGTGCCAGCAGTTCTCAGGCTGCAGATACGCAGTATTTT. It codes for CASSSQAADTQYF. The V and J genes are TRBV27 and TRBJ2-3; D is uncertain. V was shortened by 4 bases and J by 4 bases, with 9 bases between the two germline ends. The CDR3 loop spans 13 amino acids. The germline CDR1 and CDR2 sequences are MNHEY and SMNVEV (reference sequence).

The chain employs TRBV3-1 (or the pseudogene TRBV3-2) and TRBJ2-1, with 14 bases identical to TRBD2. V gave up 3 bases and J gave up 6 bases; unmatched junction bases: 10. This CDR3 has 18 amino acids. CDR1 is LGHDT, CDR2 YNNKEL, per germline (reference sequence). The CDR3 is CASSHNHPGLAGANEQFF. CDR3 nucleotide sequence: TGTGCCAGCAGCCACAACCACCCGGGACTAGCGGGGGCCAATGAGCAGTTCTTC.

The chain couples TRBV5-1 to TRBJ2-5; tentatively, D is TRBD1 (6 bases). CDR1 is SGHRS, CDR2 YFSETQ, per germline. This CDR3 spans 15 amino acids. V was cut by 4 bases and J by 3 bases, with 16 bases left in between. The CDR3 spells CASSPLGTKEETQYF. CDR3 sequence (DNA): TGCGCCAGCAGCCCTCTCGGGACAAAAGAAGAGACCCAGTACTTC. The full variable domain, completed using reference TRBV5-1 and TRBJ2-5, is KAGVTQTPRYLIKTRGQQVTLSCSPISGHRSVSWYQQTPGQGLQFLFEYFSETQRNKGNFPGRFSGRQFSNSRSEMNVSTLELGDSALYLCASSPLGTKEETQYFGPGTRLLVL.

The chain joins TRBV10-2 to TRBJ2-1, with D possibly TRBD1 on 6 matching bases. Trimming pared 8 bases from V and 3 bases from J, leaving 11 bases between. Germline CDR1 WSHSY, CDR2 SAAADI. CDR3 length: 13 residues. As DNA, the CDR3 is TGCGCCAGCTGGAGACAGGACTACAATGAGCAGTTCTTC. Its translation is CASWRQDYNEQFF.

CDR3 bases: TGCAGCGTTGAAGATCTCCACAGGCTGCTCCTTAACTATGGCTACACCTTC. Protein sequence: CSVEDLHRLLLNYGYTF. The J gene is TRBJ1-2, the V gene TRBV29-1; tentatively, D is TRBD1 (5 bases). Germline CDR1 reads SQVTM; CDR2 reads ANQGSEA. Deletions cut 0 bases from V and 1 base from J, with 18 bases between. The CDR3 length is 17 residues.

This chain uses TRBV2 with TRBJ2-3; TRBD1 agrees at 10 bases. Germline V gene data show CDR1 as SNHLY and CDR2 as FYNNEI. J was trimmed by 4 bases and V by 6 bases; bases with no gene match: 10. The CDR3 covers 16 residues. CDR3 loop: CASSQIPGTGADTQYF. Here the CDR3 DNA reads TGTGCCAGCAGCCAAATTCCCGGGACAGGGGCAGATACGCAGTATTTT.

The chain carries TRBV27 and TRBJ2-7; possible D gene TRBD2, 6 bases. The ends were cut back, 4 bases at V and 1 base at J, with 14 bases in the middle. The germline V gene has CDR1 MNHEY and CDR2 SMNVEV (reference sequence). CDR3 length: 15 amino acids. The CDR3 here is CASSSSFAGSYEQYF. DNA for the CDR3: TGTGCCAGCAGTTCATCATTCGCGGGGTCCTACGAGCAGTACTTC.

CDR3 in DNA: TGCAGTGCTAGTGAAGGACTAGCGGGGGACTACAATGAGCAGTTCTTC. Its translation: CSASEGLAGDYNEQFF. The chain carries TRBV20-1 and TRBJ2-1; the match to TRBD2 covers 13 bases. The germline V gene has CDR1 DFQATT and CDR2 SNEGSKA (reference sequence). The CDR3 has 16 residues. V was clipped by 3 bases and J by 3 bases; unmatched bases: 5.

This chain connects TRBV27 to TRBJ2-1; TRBD2 aligns across 15 bases. This CDR3 region has 15 residues. From germline, CDR1 is MNHEY and CDR2 SMNVEV (reference sequence). Germline trimming cut 5 bases from V and 7 bases from J; bases unmatched to any gene: 3. CDR3 amino acids: CASSLGTSGRNEQFF. As DNA, the CDR3 is TGTGCCAGCAGTCTCGGGACTAGCGGGAGGAATGAGCAGTTCTTC.

The chain uses TRBV28 and TRBJ2-7; 8 bases fit TRBD2. V lost 6 bases and J lost 3; bases outside the gene matches: 7. CDR1 is MDHEN, CDR2 SYDVKM, per germline. The CDR3 totals 14 residues. For the CDR3, the DNA is TGTGCCAGCAGGAGCGGGACTAGTCACTACGAGCAGTACTTC. Translated: CASRSGTSHYEQYF. Filled out from reference TRBV28 and TRBJ2-7, the complete variable domain reads DVKVTQSSRYLVKRTGEKVFLECVQDMDHENMFWYRQDPGLGLRLIYFSYDVKMKEKGDIPEGYSVSREKKERFSLILESASTNQTSMYLCASRSGTSHYEQYFGPGTRLTVT.

V and J are TRBV18 and TRBJ1-2; D remains unclear. Trimming took off 2 bases at V and 2 bases at J, with 9 bases between the two ends. The length of the CDR3 is 14 residues. From germline, CDR1 is KGHSH and CDR2 LQKENI. The CDR3 region has the DNA TGTGCCAGCTCACCATCCCCTATAAACTATGGCTACACCTTC. This codes for CASSPSPINYGYTF.

The chain employs TRBV27 and TRBJ2-1, with 8 bases lining up with TRBD1. Trimming took 2 bases from V and 14 from J; bases not matched to a gene: 8. CDR3 size: 13 residues. From germline, CDR1 is MNHEY and CDR2 SMNVEV (reference sequence). CDR3 sequence (DNA): TGTGCCAGCAGTTTACCGGGACAGGAGGGGAAGTTCTTC. It codes for CASSLPGQEGKFF.

The J gene is TRBJ2-5, the V gene TRBV13; 8 positions match TRBD2. The CDR3 is 13 amino acids. Germline V gene lookup returns CDR1 PRHDT and CDR2 FYEKMQ (reference sequence). The V and J ends lost 6 bases and 4 bases, in that order; junction bases with no gene match: 4. In DNA, the CDR3 is TGTGCCAGCAGTGTCCGGGGGGGAGAGACCCAGTACTTC. Its translation is CASSVRGGETQYF. Complete variable domain (other parts from reference TRBV13 and TRBJ2-5): AAGVIQSPRHLIKEKRETATLKCYPIPRHDTVYWYQQGPGQDPQFLISFYEKMQSDKGSIPDRFSAQQFSDYHSELNMSSLELGDSALYFCASSVRGGETQYFGPGTRLLVL.

The rearrangement uses TRBV28 and TRBJ1-4; unclear D gene. This CDR3 spans 15 amino acids. Trimming pared 4 bases from V and 5 bases from J, leaving 14 bases between. Germline-derived CDR1 and CDR2 are MDHEN and SYDVKM. The CDR3 DNA follows: TGTGCCAGCAGTTCCCCTCGAGGTGGGAATGAAAAACTGTTTTTT. Its protein is CASSSPRGGNEKLFF. Combining the CDR3 with reference TRBV28 and TRBJ1-4 gives the whole variable domain DVKVTQSSRYLVKRTGEKVFLECVQDMDHENMFWYRQDPGLGLRLIYFSYDVKMKEKGDIPEGYSVSREKKERFSLILESASTNQTSMYLCASSSPRGGNEKLFFGSGTQLSVL.

This rearrangement joins TRBV5-1 to TRBJ2-7; a weak D match, TRBD2 (5 bases). Germline-derived CDR1 and CDR2 are SGHRS and YFSETQ. The CDR3 covers 15 residues. Trimming left V 4 bases short and J 2 bases short, with 16 bases between. The DNA of the CDR3 is TGCGCCAGCAGCGTCGCGGCAGGACTGACCTACGAGCAGTACTTC. This gives the protein CASSVAAGLTYEQYF. The full variable domain, rest sourced from reference TRBV5-1 and TRBJ2-7, is KAGVTQTPRYLIKTRGQQVTLSCSPISGHRSVSWYQQTPGQGLQFLFEYFSETQRNKGNFPGRFSGRQFSNSRSEMNVSTLELGDSALYLCASSVAAGLTYEQYFGPGTRLTVT.